This TCR beta chain came from a study of cytomegalovirus exposure and HLA in healthy donors. This CDR3 spans 15 amino acids. Germline trimming cut 0 bases from V and 3 bases from J; bases unmatched to any gene: 5. Looked up from germline, CDR1 is MGHRA and CDR2 is YSYEKL. Researchers ran the PCR with 60 Vbeta and 13 Jbeta primers. The assay was immunoSEQ multiplex PCR, and TCRdb's table has in-frame clones only and misses some. The sample lists about 160,000 clones; roughly 84% were seen once. The source of this sequence is a man between 18 and 29 years old in good health and CMV-seronegative. Specimen: PBMCs. The rearrangement links TRBV4-1 to TRBJ2-7; 7 positions agree with TRBD1. CDR3 bases: TGCGCCAGCAGCCAAGAACCGGACAGGCACTACGAGCAGTACTTC. It is translated as CASSQEPDRHYEQYF.